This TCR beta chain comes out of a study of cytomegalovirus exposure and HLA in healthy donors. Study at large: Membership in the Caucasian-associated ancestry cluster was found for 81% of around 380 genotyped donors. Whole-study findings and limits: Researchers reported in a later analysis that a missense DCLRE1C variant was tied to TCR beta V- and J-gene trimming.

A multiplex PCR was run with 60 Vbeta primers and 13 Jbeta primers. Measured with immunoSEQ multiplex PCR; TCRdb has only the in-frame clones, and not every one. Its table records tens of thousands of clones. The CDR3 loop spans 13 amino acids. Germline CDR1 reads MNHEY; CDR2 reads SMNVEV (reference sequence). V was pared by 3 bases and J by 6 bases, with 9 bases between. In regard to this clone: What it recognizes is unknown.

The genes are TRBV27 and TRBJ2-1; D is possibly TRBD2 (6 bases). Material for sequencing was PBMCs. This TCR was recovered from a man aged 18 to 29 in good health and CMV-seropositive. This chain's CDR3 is CASSFAGSNEQFF. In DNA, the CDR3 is TGTGCCAGCAGTTTTGCCGGGAGCAATGAGCAGTTCTTC.